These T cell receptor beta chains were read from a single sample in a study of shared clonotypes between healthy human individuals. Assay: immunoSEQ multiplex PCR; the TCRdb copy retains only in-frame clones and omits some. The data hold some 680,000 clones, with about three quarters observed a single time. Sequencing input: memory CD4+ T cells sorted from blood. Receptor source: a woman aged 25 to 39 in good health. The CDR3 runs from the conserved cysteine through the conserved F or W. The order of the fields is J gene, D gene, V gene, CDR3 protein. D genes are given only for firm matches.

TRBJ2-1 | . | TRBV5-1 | CASSLVVIHNEQFF
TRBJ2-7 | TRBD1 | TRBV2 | CASSGTGYHEQYF
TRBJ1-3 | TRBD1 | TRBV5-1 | CASSQGQARGNTIYF
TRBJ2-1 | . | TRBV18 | CASSSIYNEQFF
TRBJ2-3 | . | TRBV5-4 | CASSLALSVTDTQYF
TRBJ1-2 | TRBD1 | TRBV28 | CASSLGQGAYGYTF
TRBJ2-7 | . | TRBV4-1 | CASSQEGWQGYEQYF
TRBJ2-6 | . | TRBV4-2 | CASSQDNSGANVLTF
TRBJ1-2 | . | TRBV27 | CASSLQQGGYGYTF
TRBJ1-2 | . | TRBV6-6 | CASSYSSEGFDYGYTF
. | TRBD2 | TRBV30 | CAWRRLGSGTAEQYF
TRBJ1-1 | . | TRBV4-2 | CASSQEDLIGETEAFF
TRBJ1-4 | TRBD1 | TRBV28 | CASTRDRRGLFF
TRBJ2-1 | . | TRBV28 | CASRWTSGEQFF
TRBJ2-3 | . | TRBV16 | CASSPAATDTQYF
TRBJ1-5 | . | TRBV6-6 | CASSYVRYSNQPQHF
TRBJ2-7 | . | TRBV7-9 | CASSLVTYEQYF
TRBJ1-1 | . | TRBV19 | CASRPPGDTPNTEAFF
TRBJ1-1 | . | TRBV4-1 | CASSHSQSLNTEAFF
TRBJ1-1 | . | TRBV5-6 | CASSTRTAPWTEAFF
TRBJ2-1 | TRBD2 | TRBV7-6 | CASSFGSGDGAGGNEQFF
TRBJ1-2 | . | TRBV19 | CASRFNYGYTF